These 3 T cell receptor beta chains were all obtained from the same sample, sequenced in a study of CD8 T cells in ankylosing spondylitis. General study findings and limits: Roughly 8 highly homologous variants made up a TCR beta motif that seemed to typify ankylosing spondylitis blood.

TCRdb re-called the 5' RACE reads through MiXCR, storing one row per CDR3 protein. The profile covers a few hundred thousand distinct CDR3 sequences, with over 9.5% appearing a single time and over 6.5% taken by the ten largest. These receptors are not linked to any known antigen. The sequenced material came from blood, either unsorted or a sorted T cell fraction (not recorded which). Receptors originate from a male donor with ankylosing spondylitis.

This clonotype was counted only a few times. The genes are TRBV24-1 and TRBJ2-1; D is undetermined. V was cut by 3 bases and J by 8 bases, with 13 bases left in between. CDR1 and CDR2 from the germline V gene are KGHDR and SFDVKD. The CDR3 loop spans 14 amino acids. This chain's CDR3 is CATSDPVAGDEQFF. Here the CDR3 DNA reads TGTGCCACCAGTGATCCAGTCGCAGGCGATGAGCAGTTCTTC.

This clonotype came up a few times. The chain recombines TRBV4-2 with TRBJ2-1; D may be TRBD1 or TRBD2 (7 bases each). This CDR3 region has 16 residues. Deletions cut 0 bases from V and 5 bases from J, with 14 bases between. Germline V gives CDR1 LGHNA, CDR2 YNFKEQ. CDR3 amino acids: CASSQEVQGGNNEQFF. CDR3 coding DNA: TGTGCCAGCAGCCAAGAAGTTCAGGGGGGGAACAATGAGCAGTTCTTC.

V usage is TRBV20-1 and J usage is TRBJ2-1; D is unresolved. This CDR3 comprises 15 residues. Germline lookup yields CDR1 DFQATT and CDR2 SNEGSKA (reference sequence). Trimming shortened V by 6 bases and J by 0 bases, and 15 bases separated the two germline ends. The CDR3 DNA reads as TGCAGTGCCCTGGATCGGTCATACTCCTACAATGAGCAGTTCTTC. As protein: CSALDRSYSYNEQFF.